The T cell receptor (beta chain) described here comes from a study of read filtering for tumor transcriptome and immune sequencing. For the study at large: Among patients, 17 to 20 were male and 14 female, aged about 47 to 80 (mean around 68). Transcriptome libraries were built from DNase-treated RNA.

CDR1 is SQVTM, CDR2 ANQGSEA, per germline. The CDR3 extends over 11 amino acids. V was pared by 5 bases and J by 4 bases, with 6 bases between. This clonotype occurred many times. Its antigen is not identified. Molecular barcoded adaptors covering alpha/delta and beta/gamma chains were used on roughly 400 ng RNA. TCRdb independently ran MiXCR on the reads; one entry per CDR3 protein. The sample carries 75,000 to 90,000 distinct CDR3 sequences, roughly 12% recorded once. Whole-study findings and limits: In IR-seq, single-read clonotypes were roughly 80% of clonotypes but around 3.2% of reads.

J is TRBJ2-1 and V is TRBV29-1; D is uncertain. The source of this sequence is a donor aged 40 or older with multiple myeloma. Sequencing was performed on a population of CD138-negative cells sorted from bone marrow. CDR3 sequence reads: CSVYKYNEQFF. CDR3 in DNA: TGCAGCGTTTATAAGTACAATGAGCAGTTCTTC.